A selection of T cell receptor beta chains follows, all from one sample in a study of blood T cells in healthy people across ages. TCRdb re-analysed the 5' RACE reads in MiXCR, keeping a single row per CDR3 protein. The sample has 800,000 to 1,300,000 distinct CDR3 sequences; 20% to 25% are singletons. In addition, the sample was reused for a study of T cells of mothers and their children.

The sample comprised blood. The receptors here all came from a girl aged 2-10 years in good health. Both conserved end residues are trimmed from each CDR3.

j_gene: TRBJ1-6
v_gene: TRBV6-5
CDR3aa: ASTRTEVYNSPLH

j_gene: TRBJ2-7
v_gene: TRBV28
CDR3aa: ASSLGEQY

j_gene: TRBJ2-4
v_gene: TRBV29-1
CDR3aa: SVPAELAKNIQY

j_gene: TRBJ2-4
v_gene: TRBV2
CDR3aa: ASSRLSGKNIQY

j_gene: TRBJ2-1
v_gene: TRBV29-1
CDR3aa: SVNRDRGYNEQF

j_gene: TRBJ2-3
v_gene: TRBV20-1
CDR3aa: SASQPDTQY

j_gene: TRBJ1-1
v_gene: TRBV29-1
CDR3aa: SVEKQGMGTEAF

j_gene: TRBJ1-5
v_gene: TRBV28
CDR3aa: ASSLTQNSNQPQH

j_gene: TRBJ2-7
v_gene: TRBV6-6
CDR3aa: ASSRSGSSEQY

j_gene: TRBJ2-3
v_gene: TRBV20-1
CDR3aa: SAVEEAGEGDTQY

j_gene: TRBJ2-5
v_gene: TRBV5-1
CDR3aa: ASSLASRETQY

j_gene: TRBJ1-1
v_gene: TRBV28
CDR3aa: ASPTEAF

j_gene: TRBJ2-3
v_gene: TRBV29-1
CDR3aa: SIRGGYNLADTQY

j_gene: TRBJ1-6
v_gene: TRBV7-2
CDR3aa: ATSLEGRSNSPLH

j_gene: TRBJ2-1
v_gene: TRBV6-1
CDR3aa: ASSERGQGAVNEQF

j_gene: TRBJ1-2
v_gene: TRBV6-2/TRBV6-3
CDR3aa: ASSDQINYGYT

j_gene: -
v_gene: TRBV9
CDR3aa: ASRPTGGHEQF

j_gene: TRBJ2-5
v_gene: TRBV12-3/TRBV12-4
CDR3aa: ASTPWDETQY

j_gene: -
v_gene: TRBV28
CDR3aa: ASSLWWSGGNQPQY

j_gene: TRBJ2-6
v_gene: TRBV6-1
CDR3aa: ASSPTSGGAVGANVLT

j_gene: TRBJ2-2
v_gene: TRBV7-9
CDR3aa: ASSSMRLAHNTGELF

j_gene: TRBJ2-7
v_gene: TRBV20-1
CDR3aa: SAGDRRYEQY

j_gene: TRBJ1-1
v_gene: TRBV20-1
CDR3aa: SASNPGAEAF

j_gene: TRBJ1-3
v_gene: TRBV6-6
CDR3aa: ASSRGRNTIY

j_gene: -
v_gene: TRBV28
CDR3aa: ASSSRTTGGFRHNEQF

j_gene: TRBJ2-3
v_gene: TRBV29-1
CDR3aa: SVEDLRLAGGTDTQY

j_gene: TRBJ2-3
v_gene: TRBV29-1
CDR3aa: SVSYDTDSTDTQY

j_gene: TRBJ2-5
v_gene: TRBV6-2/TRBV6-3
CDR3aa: ASSYSRTLQETQY

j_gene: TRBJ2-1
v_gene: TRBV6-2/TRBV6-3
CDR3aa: ASSYNHLNPLRNEQF

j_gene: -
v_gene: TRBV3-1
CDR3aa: ASSQAAGADEQY

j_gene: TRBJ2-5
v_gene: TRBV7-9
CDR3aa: ASSSSGSLGETQY

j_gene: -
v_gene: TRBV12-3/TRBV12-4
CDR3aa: ASSLSLPYEQY

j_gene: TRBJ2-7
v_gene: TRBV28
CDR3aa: ASSTRQGPKTFYEQY

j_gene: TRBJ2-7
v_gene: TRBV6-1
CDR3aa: ASSDIAGALEQY

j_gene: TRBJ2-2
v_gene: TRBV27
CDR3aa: ASSFWGIRDYTGELF

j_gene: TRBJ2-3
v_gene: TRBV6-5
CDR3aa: ASSYADRPTDTQY

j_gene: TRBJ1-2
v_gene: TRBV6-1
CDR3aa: ASSVNRGPYRYT

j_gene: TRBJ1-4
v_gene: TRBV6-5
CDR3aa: ASSYSIRGTNEKLF

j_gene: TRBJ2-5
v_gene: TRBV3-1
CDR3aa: ASSKIRETQY

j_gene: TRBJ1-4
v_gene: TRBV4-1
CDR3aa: ASSDEEAEWDEKLF

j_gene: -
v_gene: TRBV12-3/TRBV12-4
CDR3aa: ASIARDRYNEQF

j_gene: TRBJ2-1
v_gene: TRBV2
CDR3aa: ASGLVSYNEQF

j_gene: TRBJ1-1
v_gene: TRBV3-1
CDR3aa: ASSPGAGTEAF

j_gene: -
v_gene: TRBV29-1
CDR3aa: SVELGPPEEQF

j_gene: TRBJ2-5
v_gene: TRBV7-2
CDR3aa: ASSLWGVAVGETQY

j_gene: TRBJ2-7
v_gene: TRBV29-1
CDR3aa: SVEGGSYEQC

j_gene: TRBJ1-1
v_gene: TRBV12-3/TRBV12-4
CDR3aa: ASSSLKGAAEAF

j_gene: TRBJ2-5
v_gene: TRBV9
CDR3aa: ASSQEGHLSYGQY

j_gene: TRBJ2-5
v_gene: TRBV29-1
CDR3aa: SVLAGGPAQETQY

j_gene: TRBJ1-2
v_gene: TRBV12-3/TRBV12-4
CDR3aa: ASSPLDRDDYGYT

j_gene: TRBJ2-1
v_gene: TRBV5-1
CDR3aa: ASSSTSGSQNEQF

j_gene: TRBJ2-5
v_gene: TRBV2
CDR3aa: ASRKVQPETQY

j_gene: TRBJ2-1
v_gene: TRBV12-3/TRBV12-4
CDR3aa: ASSLGRSGGGEQF

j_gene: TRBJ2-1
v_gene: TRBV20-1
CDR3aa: SAPGVAINEQF